Listed below are T cell receptor beta chains from one sample, sequenced in a study of blood T cell repertoires in COVID-19. Method: immunoSEQ multiplex PCR; TCRdb's copy keeps in-frame clones and lacks some. The sample holds 90,000 to 130,000 clones, 88% seen once. The sample consisted of peripheral blood. These TCRs come from a human donor in a cohort sampled during active COVID-19. Both conserved end residues are part of each CDR3. Fields, in order: D gene, V gene, clone size, J gene, CDR3 protein, CDR3 DNA. D genes are given only for firm matches. Size is stated for part of the rows, as once, few or many counts, or as a class when the clone is expanded.

d_gene: NA
v_gene: TRBV9
abundance: NA
j_gene: TRBJ1-6
CDR3aa: CASSDGLQGPYYNSPLHF
CDR3nt: TGTGCCAGCAGCGATGGACTCCAGGGGCCCTACTATAATTCACCCCTCCACTTT

d_gene: TRBD1
v_gene: TRBV15
abundance: NA
j_gene: TRBJ1-4
CDR3aa: CATSREQQGLGEKLFF
CDR3nt: TGTGCCACCAGCAGGGAACAACAGGGGCTCGGGGAAAAACTGTTTTTT

d_gene: NA
v_gene: TRBV6-5
abundance: NA
j_gene: TRBJ1-1
CDR3aa: CASNPGPNTEAFF
CDR3nt: TGTGCCAGCAACCCAGGGCCGAACACTGAAGCTTTCTTT

d_gene: NA
v_gene: TRBV4-1
abundance: NA
j_gene: TRBJ1-2
CDR3aa: CASSQDQGRETGYTF
CDR3nt: TGCGCCAGCAGCCAAGATCAGGGGCGCGAGACTGGCTACACCTTC

d_gene: TRBD2
v_gene: TRBV19
abundance: few
j_gene: TRBJ2-1
CDR3aa: CASSLLADNEQFF
CDR3nt: TGTGCCAGTAGTTTACTAGCGGACAATGAGCAGTTCTTC

d_gene: TRBD2
v_gene: TRBV5-1
abundance: NA
j_gene: TRBJ2-3
CDR3aa: CASSQGTSGGYTDTQYF
CDR3nt: TGCGCCAGCAGCCAAGGGACTAGCGGGGGGTATACAGATACGCAGTATTTT

d_gene: TRBD1
v_gene: TRBV5-1
abundance: NA
j_gene: TRBJ2-7
CDR3aa: CASSFLGQGAAEQYF
CDR3nt: TGCGCCAGCAGCTTTTTGGGACAGGGGGCGGCCGAGCAGTACTTC

d_gene: NA
v_gene: TRBV6-5
abundance: NA
j_gene: TRBJ2-7
CDR3aa: CASSPRGTSYEQYF
CDR3nt: TGTGCCAGCAGCCCCCGGGGGACCTCCTACGAGCAGTACTTC

d_gene: TRBD1
v_gene: TRBV4-1
abundance: NA
j_gene: TRBJ1-4
CDR3aa: CASSQDPAGGTSEKLFF
CDR3nt: TGCGCCAGCAGCCAAGATCCGGCAGGGGGCACGAGTGAAAAACTGTTTTTT

d_gene: NA
v_gene: TRBV6-2/TRBV6-3
abundance: NA
j_gene: TRBJ1-1
CDR3aa: CASSPTAGDTEAFF
CDR3nt: TGTGCCAGCAGTCCGACGGCGGGTGACACTGAAGCTTTCTTT

d_gene: TRBD1
v_gene: TRBV6-2/TRBV6-3
abundance: NA
j_gene: TRBJ2-6
CDR3aa: CASSYSAGQGAPGANVLTF
CDR3nt: TGTGCCAGCAGTTACTCGGCGGGACAGGGGGCCCCAGGGGCCAACGTCCTGACTTTC

d_gene: NA
v_gene: TRBV5-6
abundance: NA
j_gene: TRBJ2-7
CDR3aa: CASSLDPGGGEQYF
CDR3nt: TGTGCCAGCAGCTTGGATCCAGGTGGAGGCGAGCAGTACTTC

d_gene: TRBD2
v_gene: TRBV9
abundance: NA
j_gene: TRBJ2-7
CDR3aa: CASSVEAGAQTYEQYF
CDR3nt: TGTGCCAGCAGCGTCGAAGCGGGGGCCCAAACCTACGAGCAGTACTTC

d_gene: TRBD1
v_gene: TRBV10-2
abundance: NA
j_gene: TRBJ1-4
CDR3aa: CATRIGTANEKLFF
CDR3nt: TGCGCCACCCGAATCGGGACAGCGAATGAAAAACTGTTTTTT

d_gene: TRBD1
v_gene: TRBV5-4
abundance: NA
j_gene: TRBJ2-1
CDR3aa: CASSLTGVNEQFF
CDR3nt: TGTGCCAGCAGCTTGACAGGGGTCAATGAGCAGTTCTTC

d_gene: TRBD2
v_gene: TRBV7-9
abundance: once
j_gene: TRBJ2-3
CDR3aa: CASSRIAGASTDTQYF
CDR3nt: TGTGCCAGCAGTCGTATAGCGGGGGCGAGCACAGATACGCAGTATTTT

d_gene: TRBD1
v_gene: TRBV5-4
abundance: NA
j_gene: TRBJ2-7
CDR3aa: CASSVDRGSEQYF
CDR3nt: TGTGCCAGCAGCGTGGACAGGGGATCCGAGCAGTACTTC

d_gene: NA
v_gene: TRBV3-1/TRBV3-2
abundance: few
j_gene: TRBJ1-3
CDR3aa: CASSLLGDTIYF
CDR3nt: TGTGCCAGCAGCCTCCTCGGGGACACCATATATTTT

d_gene: NA
v_gene: TRBV3-1/TRBV3-2
abundance: NA
j_gene: TRBJ2-1
CDR3aa: CASSQDSGLYNEQFF
CDR3nt: TGTGCCAGCAGCCAAGACAGCGGACTCTACAATGAGCAGTTCTTC

d_gene: TRBD2
v_gene: TRBV4-2
abundance: NA
j_gene: TRBJ2-7
CDR3aa: CASSPSTDRTSASGRPSYEQYF
CDR3nt: TGTGCCAGCAGCCCCTCCACGGACAGGACATCGGCTAGCGGGAGACCTTCCTACGAGCAGTACTTC

d_gene: TRBD2
v_gene: TRBV30
abundance: medium-sized
j_gene: TRBJ2-7
CDR3aa: CAQRGTSFGEQYF
CDR3nt: TGTGCCCAACGTGGGACTAGCTTCGGGGAGCAGTACTTC

d_gene: NA
v_gene: TRBV7-8
abundance: NA
j_gene: TRBJ1-1
CDR3aa: CASSLSRNTEAFF
CDR3nt: TGTGCCAGCAGCTTATCCAGGAACACTGAAGCTTTCTTT

d_gene: NA
v_gene: TRBV5-4
abundance: NA
j_gene: TRBJ1-5
CDR3aa: CASSRGGDINQPQHF
CDR3nt: TGTGCCAGCAGCCGAGGGGGGGACATCAATCAGCCCCAGCATTTT

d_gene: TRBD1
v_gene: TRBV7-9
abundance: NA
j_gene: TRBJ1-4
CDR3aa: CAPSRDRATNEKLFF
CDR3nt: TGTGCCCCCAGCCGGGACAGGGCAACTAATGAAAAACTGTTTTTT

d_gene: NA
v_gene: TRBV9
abundance: NA
j_gene: TRBJ1-5
CDR3aa: CASSVGSGVGQPQHF
CDR3nt: TGTGCCAGCAGCGTAGGTTCGGGGGTGGGGCAGCCCCAGCATTTT

d_gene: NA
v_gene: TRBV7-9
abundance: once
j_gene: TRBJ1-2
CDR3aa: CASSLALEANYGYTF
CDR3nt: TGTGCCAGCAGCTTAGCCTTGGAGGCTAACTATGGCTACACCTTC

d_gene: TRBD1
v_gene: TRBV11-2
abundance: NA
j_gene: TRBJ2-7
CDR3aa: CASSLVTGFSNEQYF
CDR3nt: TGTGCCAGCAGCTTGGTGACAGGGTTTAGTAACGAGCAGTACTTC

d_gene: NA
v_gene: TRBV7-2
abundance: NA
j_gene: TRBJ2-5
CDR3aa: CASSLGGAAQETQYF
CDR3nt: TGTGCCAGCAGCTTAGGTGGGGCGGCTCAAGAGACCCAGTACTTC

d_gene: TRBD1
v_gene: TRBV5-1
abundance: NA
j_gene: TRBJ1-1
CDR3aa: CASSPGTANTEAFF
CDR3nt: TGCGCCAGCAGCCCCGGGACAGCGAACACTGAAGCTTTCTTT

d_gene: TRBD1
v_gene: TRBV6-5
abundance: NA
j_gene: TRBJ2-5
CDR3aa: CASSNGQGEETQYF
CDR3nt: TGTGCCAGCAGCAACGGACAGGGGGAAGAGACCCAGTACTTC

d_gene: TRBD1
v_gene: TRBV7-3
abundance: NA
j_gene: TRBJ2-1
CDR3aa: CASRLAGGTNEQFF
CDR3nt: TGTGCCAGCAGGCTAGCAGGGGGAACCAATGAGCAGTTCTTC

d_gene: NA
v_gene: TRBV18
abundance: NA
j_gene: TRBJ1-1
CDR3aa: CASSPAGTEAFF
CDR3nt: TGTGCCAGCTCACCTGCGGGCACTGAAGCTTTCTTT

d_gene: NA
v_gene: TRBV19
abundance: NA
j_gene: TRBJ2-1
CDR3aa: CASSTGDWTEQFF
CDR3nt: TGTGCCAGTAGTACCGGGGACTGGACTGAGCAGTTCTTC

d_gene: TRBD1
v_gene: TRBV5-6
abundance: NA
j_gene: TRBJ2-6
CDR3aa: CASSFVPGGTGANVLTF
CDR3nt: TGTGCCAGCAGCTTCGTGCCAGGGGGCACTGGGGCCAACGTCCTGACTTTC

d_gene: TRBD1
v_gene: TRBV5-1
abundance: NA
j_gene: TRBJ1-4
CDR3aa: CASSSAGTGNEKLFF
CDR3nt: TGCGCCAGCAGCTCCGCCGGGACAGGGAATGAAAAACTGTTTTTT

d_gene: NA
v_gene: TRBV4-1
abundance: NA
j_gene: TRBJ2-1
CDR3aa: CASSQVPPLRESYNEQFF
CDR3nt: TGCGCCAGCAGCCAAGTTCCCCCTCTCCGGGAGTCCTACAATGAGCAGTTCTTC

d_gene: NA
v_gene: TRBV3-1/TRBV3-2
abundance: NA
j_gene: TRBJ2-7
CDR3aa: CASSQGRVAYEQYF
CDR3nt: TGTGCCAGCAGCCAAGGGAGGGTGGCCTACGAGCAGTACTTC

d_gene: TRBD1
v_gene: TRBV19
abundance: NA
j_gene: TRBJ1-1
CDR3aa: CASNRQGGTEAFF
CDR3nt: TGTGCCAGTAATAGACAGGGGGGCACTGAAGCTTTCTTT

d_gene: NA
v_gene: TRBV21-1
abundance: NA
j_gene: TRBJ1-1
CDR3aa: CASSKTKEGRNLEAFF
CDR3nt: TGTGCCAGCAGCAAAACTAAGGAGGGGCGGAATCTTGAAGCTTTCTTT

d_gene: NA
v_gene: TRBV28
abundance: NA
j_gene: TRBJ1-2
CDR3aa: CASSFLEAGYGYTF
CDR3nt: TGTGCCAGCAGTTTTCTTGAGGCTGGCTATGGCTACACCTTC

d_gene: NA
v_gene: TRBV27
abundance: NA
j_gene: TRBJ1-2
CDR3aa: CASSLSRQSGYTF
CDR3nt: TGTGCCAGCAGTTTATCCAGGCAGTCGGGCTACACCTTC

d_gene: NA
v_gene: TRBV7-2
abundance: few
j_gene: TRBJ2-1
CDR3aa: CASSLVADVYNEQFF
CDR3nt: TGTGCCAGCAGCTTAGTAGCGGACGTCTACAATGAGCAGTTCTTC

d_gene: TRBD1
v_gene: TRBV27
abundance: NA
j_gene: TRBJ1-1
CDR3aa: CASSLTITGGTEAFF
CDR3nt: TGTGCCAGCAGTCTAACTATCACAGGGGGAACTGAAGCTTTCTTT

d_gene: NA
v_gene: TRBV18
abundance: NA
j_gene: TRBJ1-6
CDR3aa: CASSPAHRPTSANSPLHF
CDR3nt: TGTGCCAGCTCACCAGCACACAGGCCGACTTCCGCAAATTCACCCCTCCACTTT

d_gene: NA
v_gene: TRBV7-9
abundance: NA
j_gene: TRBJ2-1
CDR3aa: CASSLTGQGYNEQFF
CDR3nt: TGTGCCAGCAGCTTAACCGGGCAGGGCTACAATGAGCAGTTCTTC

d_gene: NA
v_gene: TRBV15
abundance: NA
j_gene: TRBJ2-3
CDR3aa: CATSIYPDTQYF
CDR3nt: TGTGCCACCAGCATTTATCCAGATACGCAGTATTTT

d_gene: NA
v_gene: TRBV11-2
abundance: NA
j_gene: TRBJ2-3
CDR3aa: CASSPQQGVGTDTQYF
CDR3nt: TGTGCCAGCAGCCCCCAACAAGGGGTGGGCACAGATACGCAGTATTTT

d_gene: TRBD2
v_gene: TRBV9
abundance: NA
j_gene: TRBJ2-2
CDR3aa: CASSWSSGKTNTGELFF
CDR3nt: TGTGCCAGCAGCTGGTCCAGCGGGAAGACGAACACCGGGGAGCTGTTTTTT

d_gene: NA
v_gene: TRBV7-3
abundance: NA
j_gene: TRBJ2-7
CDR3aa: CASSLIGSLVDEQYF
CDR3nt: TGTGCCAGCAGCTTAATAGGGAGTCTCGTCGACGAGCAGTACTTC

d_gene: TRBD1
v_gene: TRBV12-3/TRBV12-4
abundance: NA
j_gene: TRBJ1-1
CDR3aa: CASSVGQDTEAFF
CDR3nt: TGTGCCAGCAGCGTGGGACAGGACACTGAAGCTTTCTTT

d_gene: NA
v_gene: TRBV28
abundance: NA
j_gene: TRBJ1-5
CDR3aa: CASSLALQPQHF
CDR3nt: TGTGCCAGCAGTCTAGCACTTCAGCCCCAGCATTTT

d_gene: NA
v_gene: TRBV6-5
abundance: NA
j_gene: TRBJ1-1
CDR3aa: CASMIERNTEAFF
CDR3nt: TGTGCCAGCATGATCGAGAGGAACACTGAAGCTTTCTTT

d_gene: TRBD1
v_gene: TRBV15
abundance: NA
j_gene: TRBJ2-7
CDR3aa: CATSTGGNEQYF
CDR3nt: TGTGCCACCAGCACAGGGGGAAACGAGCAGTACTTC

d_gene: NA
v_gene: TRBV7-9
abundance: NA
j_gene: TRBJ1-1
CDR3aa: CASSLAAGSTEAFF
CDR3nt: TGTGCCAGCAGCTTAGCGGCAGGGTCCACTGAAGCTTTCTTT